This T cell receptor beta chain was captured by sequencing in a study of blood T cell repertoires in COVID-19. In the study overall: From the United States, Italy and Spain came samples of acute and convalescent COVID-19. PBMCs, B-cell-depleted T cells, or T cells were the source of the cDNA or gDNA that made up the material.

The V end was cut by 5 bases, the J end by 5 bases, with 16 bases between. CDR1 and CDR2 (germline): MNHEY, SMNVEV (reference sequence). There are 14 residues in the CDR3. TCRdb's table, derived via immunoSEQ multiplex PCR, lists solely in-frame clones and lacks some. The top ten hold about 12% of the sample, which has hundreds of thousands of clones, 70% to 90% seen once. The chain links TRBV27 to TRBJ2-7; a weak D match, TRBD2 (6 bases). Sequencing used peripheral blood. The receptor was isolated from a woman aged 18-29 years who had recovered from COVID-19. This CDR3 is CASSVEGLWNEQYF. The CDR3 coding sequence is TGTGCCAGCAGTGTGGAGGGCCTTTGGAACGAGCAGTACTTC.